Here is one TCR beta chain with its context. The antigen is undetermined. This sample stems from a study of T cells after yellow fever vaccination. The study, taken as a whole, reports: Most clones from primary vaccination resurfaced after the booster (nearly 97% CD4, around 90% CD8). Shared CD4/CD8 clonotypes were a small share, likely from convergent recombination.

A 5'RACE template-switching step, the method used to make TCR cDNA, added a universal primer site and UMIs. TCRdb re-called the 5' RACE reads through MiXCR, storing one row per CDR3 protein. The sample has around 550,000 distinct CDR3 sequences, 15% to 20% seen once; the top ten hold 14%. Specimen: PBMCs, collected 15 days after the yellow fever booster vaccination. The sequence derives from a man in his thirties or forties who received the YFV17D yellow fever vaccine.

CDR3: CASSQDGKNEQFF. The CDR3 bases are TGCGCCAGCAGCCAAGATGGCAAGAATGAGCAGTTCTTC. The chain is built from TRBV4-3 and TRBJ2-1; D is ambiguous. Per germline, CDR1 LGHNA and CDR2 YSLEER. The V end lost 0 bases, the J end lost 7 bases, and 7 bases lay between the germline ends. CDR3 length: 13 residues.